This TCR beta chain originates from a study of CD8+ T cells in alopecia areata (dated 2018 in TCRdb). Regarding the study in general: Treated patients were enrolled in an open-label pilot trial of oral tofacitinib at 5 to 10 mg twice daily for moderate-to-severe alopecia areata. Patients received tofacitinib for 6 to 18 months and were then followed off drug for 6 months to check for delayed response and recurrence. The SALT score, which quantifies the percentage of affected scalp surface area, was used to measure disease severity in treated patients. To study T cell clonal expansion in alopecia areata, the researchers applied high-throughput TCRbeta sequencing to both the C3H/HeJ mouse model and human patients. On the human side, TCRbeta sequencing was run on scalp tissue and on sorted CD4+ and CD8+ peripheral blood T cells from healthy controls and from alopecia areata patients with either patchy or totalis/universalis disease. Tofacitinib-treated patients had biopsies at baseline and at 4 and 24 weeks of treatment, with a later scalp biopsy in several patients. Scalp clonality was compared across normal scalp (n=4), patchy alopecia areata scalp (n=8), and alopecia totalis/universalis scalp (n=8). RNA came from the PAXgene miRNA kit for fixed scalp, the miRNeasy kit for PBMCs, and the RNeasy kit for mouse skin. immunoSEQ multiplex PCR using 35 Vbeta forward primers and 13 Jbeta reverse primers was used to amplify TCRbeta CDR3 regions.

Study-wide conclusions, independent of this receptor: With tofacitinib, both scalp clonality and the number of expanded CD8+ clones among the top 100 scalp clones went down significantly. During tofacitinib treatment, many expanded lesional clones remained in scalp and blood, and this persistence may partly explain relapse after treatment is stopped. Because the treated cohort was small and included a single nonresponder, larger studies are needed to assess links between baseline CD8+ expansion and response. Shared TCR sequences between patients were less evident than in mice, which may be partly attributable to HLA diversity in the patient population. Compared with normal scalp, lesional scalp had higher clonality and more expanded CD8+ clones, particularly in alopecia totalis/universalis, a pattern that suggests antigenic drive. Scalp TCR repertoire analysis is complicated because resident alphabeta T cells in normal human skin are also sequenced, whereas mouse skin is dominated by gammadelta T cells.

The CDR3 goes from the cysteine to the phenylalanine over 14 residues. The entry retains the CDR3 DNA only, 42 bases that are in frame from base 1. Looking up the germline V gene yields CDR1 MNHEY and CDR2 SVGAGI. V was cut back by 5 bases and J by 0 bases, leaving a gap of 11 bases between them. Concerning this clone itself: Its recognized antigen is unknown. No base quality values were provided; no much bigger clone lies one nucleotide off.

Taken with the paper, the label for treatment or condition translates to: oral pan-JAK inhibitor, 5-10 mg twice daily. Peripheral blood and lesional scalp punch biopsies were obtained from patients with alopecia areata. After PBMCs were isolated by density centrifugation and stained for CD3, CD4 and CD8, a FACSAria was used to sort CD4+ and CD8+ T cells. Library prep was done by the immunoSEQ multiplex PCR assay. To provide template for TCR sequencing, every sample had RNA extracted and reverse transcribed into cDNA. First-strand cDNA was synthesized using SuperScript III with a 2:1 mix of oligo-dT and random hexamers. A synthetic immune receptor repertoire was used to gauge amplification bias, and whatever bias remained was removed computationally. On the authors' methods: Raw reads were preprocessed for error removal, and CDR3 was defined according to IMGT conventions as running from the conserved cysteine to phenylalanine. To get clonality, Shannon entropy was normalized by log2 of the number of productive unique TCRs and the result was subtracted from 1. Whether scalp clones were CD4 or CD8 was inferred by matching scalp TCRbeta sequences against CD4 and CD8 repertoires sorted from blood. TCRdb took over this immuneACCESS table, retaining in-frame rearrangements with V and J assigned. Such tables are incomplete; in checked studies, under half of the missing clones stem from an unresolved V gene, and the remainder is unexplained. The DNA gave D and trimming, while V, J and clone size come from that table. The sample table records a few hundred thousand clones; under 40% of these occur just once. The ten largest clones represent just under 0.5% of the sample.

This specimen consisted of CD4+ T cells sorted from blood, obtained between weeks 30 and 35, from a patient treated with tofacitinib. This receptor chain uses TRBV6-5 and TRBJ2-7; too little of a D gene remains to name it. The receptor was derived from a human donor with alopecia areata. The CDR3 in this case is CASSTGLGSYEQYF. In nucleotide form, the sequence is TGTGCCAGCAGTACCGGGCTTGGCTCCTACGAGCAGTACTTC.